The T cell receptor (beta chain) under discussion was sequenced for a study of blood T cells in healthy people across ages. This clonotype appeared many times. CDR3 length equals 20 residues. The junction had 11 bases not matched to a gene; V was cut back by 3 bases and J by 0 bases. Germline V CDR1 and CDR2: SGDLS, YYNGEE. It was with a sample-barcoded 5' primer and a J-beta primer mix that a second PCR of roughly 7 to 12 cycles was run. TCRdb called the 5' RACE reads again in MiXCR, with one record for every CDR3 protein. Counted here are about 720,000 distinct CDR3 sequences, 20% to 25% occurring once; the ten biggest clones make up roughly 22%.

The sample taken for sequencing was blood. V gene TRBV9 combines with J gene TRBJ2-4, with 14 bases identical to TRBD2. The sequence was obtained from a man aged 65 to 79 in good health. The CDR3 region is CASSDRMGLAGDIAKNIQYF. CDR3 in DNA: TGTGCCAGCAGCGACAGAATGGGACTAGCGGGGGATATAGCCAAAAACATTCAGTACTTC.